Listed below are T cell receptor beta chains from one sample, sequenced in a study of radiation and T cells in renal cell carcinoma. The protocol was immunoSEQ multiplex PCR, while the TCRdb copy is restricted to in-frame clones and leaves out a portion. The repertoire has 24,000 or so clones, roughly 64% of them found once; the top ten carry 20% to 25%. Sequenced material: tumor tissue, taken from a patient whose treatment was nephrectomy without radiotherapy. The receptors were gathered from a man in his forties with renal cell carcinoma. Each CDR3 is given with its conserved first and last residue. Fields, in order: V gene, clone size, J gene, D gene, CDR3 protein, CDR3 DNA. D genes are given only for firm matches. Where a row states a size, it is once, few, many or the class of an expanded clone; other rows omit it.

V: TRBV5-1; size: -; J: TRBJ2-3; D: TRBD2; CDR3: CASSWTSVGDTQYF; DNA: TGCGCCAGCAGTTGGACTAGCGTGGGAGATACGCAGTATTTT
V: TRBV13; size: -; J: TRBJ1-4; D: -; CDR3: CASSYRRGEKLFF; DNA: TGTGCCAGCAGCTATCGACGTGGGGAAAAACTGTTTTTT
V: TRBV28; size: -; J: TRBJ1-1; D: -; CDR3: CASSLQVGNTEAFF; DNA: TGTGCCAGCAGTTTGCAGGTAGGGAACACTGAAGCTTTCTTT
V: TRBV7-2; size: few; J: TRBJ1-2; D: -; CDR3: CASSLGQAGLGYTF; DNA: TGTGCCAGCAGCTTAGGACAGGCGGGCTTGGGCTACACCTTC
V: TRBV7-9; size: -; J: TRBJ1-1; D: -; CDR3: CASSLAPGGTEAFF; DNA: TGTGCCAGCAGCTTAGCGCCGGGGGGCACTGAAGCTTTCTTT
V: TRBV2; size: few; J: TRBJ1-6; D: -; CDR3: CASSDKGTYNSPLHF; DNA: TGTGCCAGCAGTGATAAGGGGACCTATAATTCACCCCTCCACTTT
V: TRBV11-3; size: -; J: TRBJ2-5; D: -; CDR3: CASSDGRSETQYF; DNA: TGTGCCAGCAGCGACGGACGGAGTGAGACCCAGTACTTC
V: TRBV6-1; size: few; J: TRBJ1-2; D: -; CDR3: CASSVSRYGYTF; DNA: TGTGCCAGCAGTGTTTCTCGCTATGGCTACACCTTC
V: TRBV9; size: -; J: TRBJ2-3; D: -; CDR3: CASSARQGTDTQYF; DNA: TGTGCCAGCAGCGCCCGACAGGGCACAGATACGCAGTATTTT
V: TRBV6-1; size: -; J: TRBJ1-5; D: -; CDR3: CASSTRQSNQPQHF; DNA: TGTGCCAGCAGTACCCGACAGAGCAATCAGCCCCAGCATTTT
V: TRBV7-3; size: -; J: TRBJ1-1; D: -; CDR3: CASSLYGGEAFF; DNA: TGTGCCAGCAGCCTCTATGGGGGTGAAGCTTTCTTT
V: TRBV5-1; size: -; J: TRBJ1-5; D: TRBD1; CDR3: CASKETGGAGQPQHF; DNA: TGCGCCAGCAAAGAAACAGGGGGCGCGGGTCAGCCCCAGCATTTT
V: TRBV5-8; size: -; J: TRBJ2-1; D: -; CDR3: CASSPRTLNEQFF; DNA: TGTGCCAGTTCCCCTAGGACCCTCAATGAGCAGTTCTTC
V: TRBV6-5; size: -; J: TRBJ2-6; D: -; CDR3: CASSYGTGANVLTF; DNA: TGTGCCAGCAGTTACGGGACCGGGGCCAACGTCCTGACTTTC
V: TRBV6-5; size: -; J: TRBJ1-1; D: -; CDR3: CASSLKSGRTEAFF; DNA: TGTGCCAGCAGTTTGAAGTCAGGGCGGACTGAAGCTTTCTTT
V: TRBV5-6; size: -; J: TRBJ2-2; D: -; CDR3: CASSSQGGTGELFF; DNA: TGTGCCAGCAGCTCCCAGGGTGGCACCGGGGAGCTGTTTTTT
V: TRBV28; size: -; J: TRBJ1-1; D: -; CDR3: CASSLDRYTEAFF; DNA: TGTGCCAGCAGTTTAGACAGATACACTGAAGCTTTCTTT
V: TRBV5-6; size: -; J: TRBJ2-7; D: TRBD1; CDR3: CASSLSGTVIEQYF; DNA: TGTGCCAGCAGCCTGTCCGGGACAGTAATCGAGCAGTACTTC
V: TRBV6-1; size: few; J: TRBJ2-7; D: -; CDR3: CASSAGSAYEQYF; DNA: TGTGCCAGCAGCGCGGGATCCGCCTACGAGCAGTACTTC
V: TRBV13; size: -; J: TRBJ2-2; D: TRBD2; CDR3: CASSPPLGGEAGELFF; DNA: TGTGCCAGCAGCCCCCCCTTGGGAGGGGAGGCCGGGGAGCTGTTTTTT
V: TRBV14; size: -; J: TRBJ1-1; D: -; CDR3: CASSQGAGRVTEAFF; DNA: TGTGCCAGCAGCCAAGGTGCAGGGCGGGTCACTGAAGCTTTCTTT
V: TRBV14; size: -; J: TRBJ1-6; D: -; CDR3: CASSQVPGWVLHF; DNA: TGTGCCAGCAGCCAAGTTCCGGGCTGGGTCCTCCACTTT
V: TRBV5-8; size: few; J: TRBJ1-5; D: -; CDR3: CASSLNRWQPQHF; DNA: TGTGCCAGCAGCTTGAATAGGTGGCAGCCCCAGCATTTT
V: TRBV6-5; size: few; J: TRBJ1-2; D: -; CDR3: CASSPSSLANYGYTF; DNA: TGTGCCAGCAGTCCGTCTTCTTTAGCTAACTATGGCTACACCTTC
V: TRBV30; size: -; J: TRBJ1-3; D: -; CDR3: CALRESGNTIYF; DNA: TGTGCCCTGAGGGAATCTGGAAACACCATATATTTT
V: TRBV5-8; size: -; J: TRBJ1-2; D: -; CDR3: CASSLAPGNYGYTF; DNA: TGTGCCAGCAGCTTGGCTCCAGGAAACTATGGCTACACCTTC
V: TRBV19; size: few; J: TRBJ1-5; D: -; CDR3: CASSRMGSFNQPQHF; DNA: TGTGCCAGTAGTCGTATGGGTTCATTCAATCAGCCCCAGCATTTT
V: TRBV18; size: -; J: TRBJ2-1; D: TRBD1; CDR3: CASSPPVDRVKYNEQFF; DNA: TGTGCCAGCTCACCACCGGTTGACAGGGTCAAGTACAATGAGCAGTTCTTC
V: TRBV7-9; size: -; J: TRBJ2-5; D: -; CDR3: CASSLGKGYQETQYF; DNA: TGTGCCAGCAGCTTAGGCAAAGGTTACCAAGAGACCCAGTACTTC
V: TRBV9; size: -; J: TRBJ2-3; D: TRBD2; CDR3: CASSVGGTSGGSTDTQYF; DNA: TGTGCCAGCAGCGTAGGAGGGACTAGCGGGGGAAGTACAGATACGCAGTATTTT
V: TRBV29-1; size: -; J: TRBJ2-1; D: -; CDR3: CSAAVRENEQFF; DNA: TGCAGCGCCGCTGTTAGGGAGAATGAGCAGTTCTTC
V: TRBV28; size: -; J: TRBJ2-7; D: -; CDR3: CASSSPLFYYEQYF; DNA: TGTGCCAGCAGTTCCCCCCTCTTCTACTACGAGCAGTACTTC
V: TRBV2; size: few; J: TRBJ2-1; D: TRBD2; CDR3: CASSEGLAGLNEQFF; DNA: TGTGCCAGCAGTGAGGGACTAGCGGGCCTTAATGAGCAGTTCTTC
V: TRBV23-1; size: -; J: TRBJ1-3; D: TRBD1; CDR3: CASSPPDRGENTIYF; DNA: TGCGCCAGCAGTCCCCCGGACAGGGGAGAAAACACCATATATTTT
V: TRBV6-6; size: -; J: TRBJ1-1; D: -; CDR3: CASTPLPEAFF; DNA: TGTGCCAGCACCCCATTACCTGAAGCTTTCTTT
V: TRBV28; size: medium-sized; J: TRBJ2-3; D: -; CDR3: CASDNREDTQYF; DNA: TGTGCCAGCGACAATCGGGAAGATACGCAGTATTTT
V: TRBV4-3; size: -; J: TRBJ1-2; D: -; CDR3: CASSQGEGLGGGYTF; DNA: TGCGCCAGCAGCCAAGGGGAGGGGTTGGGTGGTGGCTACACCTTC
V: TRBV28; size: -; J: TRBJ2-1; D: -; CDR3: CASSTFNEQFF; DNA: TGTGCCAGCAGCACGTTTAATGAGCAGTTCTTC
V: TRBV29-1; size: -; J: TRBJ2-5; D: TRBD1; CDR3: CSVARGQETQYF; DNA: TGCAGCGTTGCCAGGGGGCAAGAGACCCAGTACTTC
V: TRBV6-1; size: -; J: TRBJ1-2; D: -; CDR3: CASSESRAYGYTF; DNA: TGTGCCAGCAGTGAATCCAGGGCCTATGGCTACACCTTC
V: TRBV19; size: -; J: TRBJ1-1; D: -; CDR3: CASKGWVTLRGTEAFF; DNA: TGTGCCAGTAAGGGATGGGTTACGCTACGAGGGACTGAAGCTTTCTTT
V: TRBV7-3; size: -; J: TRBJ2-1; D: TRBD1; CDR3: CASSFGTGNEQFF; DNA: TGTGCCAGCAGTTTCGGGACAGGGAATGAGCAGTTCTTC
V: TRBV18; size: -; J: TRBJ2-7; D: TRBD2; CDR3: CASSPGTSGRKSYEQYF; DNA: TGTGCCAGCTCCCCCGGGACTAGCGGGAGAAAGTCCTACGAGCAGTACTTC
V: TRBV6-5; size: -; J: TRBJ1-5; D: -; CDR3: CASSYGGPAAAQHF; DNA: TGTGCCAGCAGTTACGGGGGACCCGCAGCGGCCCAGCATTTT
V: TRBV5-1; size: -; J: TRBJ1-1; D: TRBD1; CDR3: CASSSRTGSNTEAFF; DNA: TGCGCCAGCAGCTCTAGGACAGGGTCGAACACTGAAGCTTTCTTT
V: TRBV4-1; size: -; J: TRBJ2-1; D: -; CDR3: CASSIKDSDNEQFF; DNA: TGCGCCAGCTCGATTAAGGACTCCGACAATGAGCAGTTCTTC
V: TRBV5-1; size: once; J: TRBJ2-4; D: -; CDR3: CASRGDTSPIAKNIQYF; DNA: TGCGCCAGCAGGGGGGATACCTCCCCTATAGCCAAAAACATTCAGTACTTC
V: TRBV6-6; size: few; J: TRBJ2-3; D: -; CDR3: CASSPLPRSTQYF; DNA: TGTGCCAGCAGTCCGCTGCCTCGGAGTACGCAGTATTTT
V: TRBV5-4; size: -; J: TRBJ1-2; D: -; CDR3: CASSLYAGGGYGYTF; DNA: TGTGCCAGCAGCTTGTACGCCGGCGGGGGCTATGGCTACACCTTC
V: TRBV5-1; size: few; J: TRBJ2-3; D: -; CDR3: CASSLLGSTDTQYF; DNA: TGCGCCAGCAGCTTGTTGGGCTCGACGGATACGCAGTATTTT
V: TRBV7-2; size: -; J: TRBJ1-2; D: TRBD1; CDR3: CASSLSTGGVFYGYTF; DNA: TGTGCCAGCAGCTTATCAACAGGGGGTGTATTCTATGGCTACACCTTC
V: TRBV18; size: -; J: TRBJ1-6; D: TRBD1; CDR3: CASSPPTGTGRSPLHF; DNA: TGTGCCAGCTCACCACCGACGGGGACAGGGCGGTCACCCCTCCACTTT
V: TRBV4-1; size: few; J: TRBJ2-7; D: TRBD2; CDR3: CASSQGLAGEYEQYF; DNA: TGCGCCAGCAGCCAAGGACTAGCGGGAGAATACGAGCAGTACTTC
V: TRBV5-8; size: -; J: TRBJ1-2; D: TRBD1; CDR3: CASSPGQDFLVGGYTF; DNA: TGTGCCAGCAGTCCGGGACAGGACTTTCTGGTAGGCGGCTACACCTTC
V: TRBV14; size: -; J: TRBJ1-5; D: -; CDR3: CASSPVGSNQPQHF; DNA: TGTGCCAGCAGCCCCGTCGGAAGCAATCAGCCCCAGCATTTT
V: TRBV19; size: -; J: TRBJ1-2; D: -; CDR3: CASKPATGNYGYTF; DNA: TGTGCCAGTAAACCAGCGACGGGGAACTATGGCTACACCTTC
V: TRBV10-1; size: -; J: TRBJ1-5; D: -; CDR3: CASPSIMKNQPQHF; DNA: TGCGCCAGCCCCTCCATAATGAAAAATCAGCCCCAGCATTTT